This TCR beta chain was profiled in a study of blood T cell repertoires in COVID-19. The wider study: The samples span acute and convalescent COVID-19 from the United States, Italy and Spain.

This clone appeared a single time. The CDR3 totals 15 residues. Germline lookup yields CDR1 SGDLS and CDR2 YYNGEE. V lost 3 bases and J 0 bases, leaving 12 bases between the germline ends. TCRdb's copy holds only in-frame clones and misses some; the assay was immunoSEQ multiplex PCR. In the table there are 80,000 or so clones, 91% of which are singletons. Specimen: peripheral blood. The J gene is TRBJ1-2, the V gene TRBV9; D remains unclear. This clonotype was obtained from a woman in her fifties or sixties in a cohort sampled during active COVID-19. CDR3 amino acids: CASSGWRNTNYGYTF. The CDR3 DNA reads as TGTGCCAGCAGCGGATGGAGGAACACTAACTATGGCTACACCTTC.